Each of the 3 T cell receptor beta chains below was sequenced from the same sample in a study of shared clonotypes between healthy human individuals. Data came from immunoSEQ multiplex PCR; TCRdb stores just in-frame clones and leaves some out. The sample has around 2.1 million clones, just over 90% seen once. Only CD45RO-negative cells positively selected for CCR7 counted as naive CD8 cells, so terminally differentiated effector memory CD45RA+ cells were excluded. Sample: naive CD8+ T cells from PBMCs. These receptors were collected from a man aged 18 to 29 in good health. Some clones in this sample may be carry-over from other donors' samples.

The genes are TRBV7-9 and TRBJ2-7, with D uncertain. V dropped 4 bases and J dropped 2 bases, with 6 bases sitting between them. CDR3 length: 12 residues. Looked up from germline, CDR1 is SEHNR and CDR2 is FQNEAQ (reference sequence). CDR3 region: CASSSQTYEQYF. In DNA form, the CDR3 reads TGTGCCAGCAGCTCTCAGACCTACGAGCAGTACTTC. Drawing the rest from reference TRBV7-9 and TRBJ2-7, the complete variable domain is DTGVSQNPRHKITKRGQNVTFRCDPISEHNRLYWYRQTLGQGPEFLTYFQNEAQLEKSRLLSDRFSAERPKGSFSTLEIQRTEQGDSAMYLCASSSQTYEQYFGPGTRLTVT.

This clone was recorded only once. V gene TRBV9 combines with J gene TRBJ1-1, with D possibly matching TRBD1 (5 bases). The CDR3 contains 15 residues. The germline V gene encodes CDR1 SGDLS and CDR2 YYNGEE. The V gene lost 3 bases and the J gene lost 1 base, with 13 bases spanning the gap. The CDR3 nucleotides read TGTGCCAGCAGCGCGCATCCGGGGGGGAACACTGAAGCTTTCTTT. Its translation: CASSAHPGGNTEAFF.

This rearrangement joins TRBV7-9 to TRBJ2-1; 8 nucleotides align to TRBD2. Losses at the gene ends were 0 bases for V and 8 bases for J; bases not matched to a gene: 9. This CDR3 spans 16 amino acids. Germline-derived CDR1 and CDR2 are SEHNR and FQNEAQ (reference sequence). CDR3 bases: TGTGCCAGCAGCTTAGCAGTTGCGGGAGGTATGGATGAGCAGTTCTTC. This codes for CASSLAVAGGMDEQFF.